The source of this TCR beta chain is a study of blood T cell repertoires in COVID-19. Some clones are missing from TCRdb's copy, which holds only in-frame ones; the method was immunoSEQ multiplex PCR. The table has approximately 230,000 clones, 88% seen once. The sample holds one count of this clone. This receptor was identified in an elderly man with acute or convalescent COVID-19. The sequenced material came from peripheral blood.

The CDR3 sequence is CASSLGAEGFYEQYF. For the CDR3, the DNA is TGTGCCAGCAGCTTGGGGGCCGAAGGGTTCTACGAGCAGTACTTC. V usage is TRBV13 and J usage is TRBJ2-7, with TRBD1 as a possible D gene (6 bases). Trimming took 3 bases from V and 3 from J, leaving 15 bases between them. Germline CDR1 is PRHDT and CDR2 is FYEKMQ (reference sequence). This CDR3 contains 15 residues. Supplemented by reference TRBV13 and TRBJ2-7, the full variable domain reads AAGVIQSPRHLIKEKRETATLKCYPIPRHDTVYWYQQGPGQDPQFLISFYEKMQSDKGSIPDRFSAQQFSDYHSELNMSSLELGDSALYFCASSLGAEGFYEQYFGPGTRLTVT.